A single sample is the source of the 28 T cell receptor beta chains below, sequenced in a study of blood T cell repertoires in COVID-19. Produced via immunoSEQ multiplex PCR; TCRdb's table is partial and in-frame only. The sample shows approximately 140,000 clones, about 91% of them seen only once. Sequencing was carried out using peripheral blood. These receptor sequences come from a human donor in a cohort sampled during active COVID-19.

The rearrangement joins TRBV6-1 to TRBJ1-1; no reliable D call. The CDR3 contains 13 residues. V lost 2 bases and J lost 5, with 9 bases in between. In germline, CDR1 is MNHNS, CDR2 SASEGT. CDR3 in amino acids: CASSETRGTEAFF. In nucleotides, the CDR3 is TGTGCCAGCAGTGAAACCCGCGGGACTGAAGCTTTCTTT.

The chain uses TRBV6-2 or TRBV6-3 and TRBJ2-7; TRBD1 matches at 9 bases. V trimming: 5 bases; J trimming: 2 bases; junction bases outside the gene matches: 4. The germline gives CDR1 MNHEY, CDR2 SVGEGT. There are 14 residues in the CDR3. The CDR3 loop is CASSKQGAPYEQYF. DNA of the CDR3: TGTGCCAGCAGTAAACAGGGGGCCCCCTACGAGCAGTACTTC.

V usage is TRBV5-1 and J usage is TRBJ2-3, with a tentative D call TRBD2 (6 bases). This CDR3 spans 13 amino acids. Trimming pared 4 bases from V and 2 bases from J, leaving 8 bases between. Germline V gene lookup returns CDR1 SGHRS and CDR2 YFSETQ. The CDR3 coding sequence is TGCGCCAGCAGCGGCGGGAACACAGATACGCAGTATTTT. Translation: CASSGGNTDTQYF.

This clone has more than one count but fewer than ten. The rearrangement joins TRBV7-2 to TRBJ1-6; TRBD1 matches 7 bases. Germline CDR1 reads SGHTA; CDR2 reads FQGNSA. The J segment lost 10 bases and the V segment lost 1 base, leaving 7 bases of the junction unmatched. This CDR3 spans 15 amino acids. The CDR3 DNA sequence: TGTGCCAGCAGCTTAGGGACAGGACAAGGGTCACCCCTCCACTTT. It specifies CASSLGTGQGSPLHF. Using reference TRBV7-2 and TRBJ1-6 for the parts outside the CDR3, the full variable domain is GAGVSQSPSNKVTEKGKDVELRCDPISGHTALYWYRQSLGQGLEFLIYFQGNSAPDKSGLPSDRFSAERTGGSVSTLTIQRTQQEDSAVYLCASSLGTGQGSPLHFGNGTRLTVT.

The gene calls are TRBV5-1 and TRBJ2-1; tentatively, D is TRBD2 (5 bases). Trimming shortened V by 4 bases and J by 0 bases, and 14 bases separated the two germline ends. CDR1 SGHRS and CDR2 YFSETQ come from the germline V gene. The CDR3 sequence is 16 residues long. The CDR3 DNA sequence: TGCGCCAGCAGCCCGTGGGGAGCTGGCTCCTACAATGAGCAGTTCTTC. This encodes CASSPWGAGSYNEQFF.

This clone showed up just once. This chain joins TRBV5-1 and TRBJ1-1; 10 nucleotides agree with TRBD1. Looked up from germline, CDR1 is SGHRS and CDR2 is YFSETQ. Trimming cost V 0 bases and J 4 bases; bases outside gene matches: 12. The CDR3 is 18 amino acids. The CDR3: CASSLEPGQGPMGTEAFF. The CDR3, as DNA: TGCGCCAGCAGCTTGGAACCGGGACAGGGGCCTATGGGCACTGAAGCTTTCTTT.

CDR3 sequence (DNA): TGTGCCAGCAGCCAAGACAGAAATTCACCCCTCCACTTT. It is translated as CASSQDRNSPLHF. J is TRBJ1-6 and V is TRBV14; D call uncertain. Trimming took 0 bases from V and 7 from J, leaving 4 bases between them. Germline CDR1 SGHDN, CDR2 FVKESK. The CDR3 extends over 13 amino acids. Drawing the rest from reference TRBV14 and TRBJ1-6, the complete variable domain is EAGVTQFPSHSVIEKGQTVTLRCDPISGHDNLYWYRRVMGKEIKFLLHFVKESKQDESGMPNNRFLAERTGGTYSTLKVQPAELEDSGVYFCASSQDRNSPLHFGNGTRLTVT.

The gene calls are TRBV7-8 and TRBJ2-7; no clear D gene. Trimming took off 6 bases at V and 0 bases at J, with 15 bases between the two ends. Germline CDR1 SGHVS, CDR2 FQNEAQ. The CDR3 length is 15 residues. DNA for the CDR3: TGTGCCAGCAGTCGTCACTCAATCCTCTCCTACGAGCAGTACTTC. Translating gives CASSRHSILSYEQYF.

V usage is TRBV5-6 and J usage is TRBJ2-1; TRBD2 is a possible D gene (6 bases). The CDR3 runs to 12 residues. CDR1 and CDR2 from the germline V gene are SGHDT and YYEEEE. Trimming removed 4 bases at V and 8 bases at J, with 10 bases between. CDR3 nucleotides: TGTGCCAGCAGCGGACTACTCGATGAGCAGTTCTTC. This translates into CASSGLLDEQFF.

This rearrangement joins TRBV4-2 to TRBJ2-3; TRBD2 aligns across 10 bases. The germline gives CDR1 LGHNA, CDR2 YNFKEQ. The ends lost 1 base at V and 2 bases at J; junction bases unmatched: 3. The CDR3 is 16 residues long. The CDR3 sequence is CASSQVSGGNTDTQYF. CDR3 nucleotide sequence: TGTGCCAGCAGCCAAGTTAGCGGGGGGAACACAGATACGCAGTATTTT.

The rearrangement links TRBV5-5 to TRBJ1-5; maybe TRBD1 (6 bases). The CDR3 totals 15 residues. The germline gives CDR1 SGHKS, CDR2 YYEKEE (reference sequence). V was cut by 1 base and J by 1 base, with 9 bases left in between. The CDR3 sequence: CASSLRTESNQPQHF. The CDR3 nucleotides are TGTGCCAGCAGCTTGCGGACAGAGAGCAATCAGCCCCAGCATTTT.

The chain carries TRBV5-1 and TRBJ2-2; D is ambiguous. The V end was cut by 0 bases, the J end by 6 bases, with 18 bases between. This CDR3 region has 17 residues. Germline V lookup: CDR1 SGHRS, CDR2 YFSETQ. In DNA, the CDR3 is TGCGCCAGCAGCTTGGGTGCCCTCGAGAATCCACCCGGGGAGCTGTTTTTT. It encodes CASSLGALENPPGELFF.

The rearrangement links TRBV5-1 to TRBJ2-4, with 10 positions matching TRBD1. The CDR3 is 15 residues long. The germline V gene has CDR1 SGHRS and CDR2 YFSETQ. With 0 bases clipped from V and 4 bases from J, the junction kept 1 base outside the gene matches. The DNA of the CDR3 is TGCGCCAGCAGCTTGGAGGGACAGGGGAAAAACATTCAGTACTTC. Protein sequence: CASSLEGQGKNIQYF.

This sequence joins TRBV4-3 and TRBJ2-6; D is perhaps TRBD1 (6 bases). The CDR3 has 16 amino acids. V shed 1 base and J shed 1 base, with 8 bases lying between them. Per germline, CDR1 LGHNA and CDR2 YSLEER. In DNA, the CDR3 is TGCGCCAGCAGCCAAGGAGACAGGTCTGGGGCCAACGTCCTGACTTTC. Translating gives CASSQGDRSGANVLTF.

Points on this clone: The junction departs from the called germline gene at one end, perhaps through a read error. This chain connects TRBV7-9 to TRBJ1-4, with D possibly TRBD1 on 5 matching bases. Germline V lookup: CDR1 SEHNR, CDR2 FQNEAQ (reference sequence). This CDR3 is 12 amino acids long. CDR3 in DNA: TGTGCCAGCAGCTTAGCGCAAGGGGCCTTGGTTTGG. It yields the protein CASSLAQGALVW.

This chain links TRBV6-2 or TRBV6-3 with TRBJ2-7; 8 bases agree with TRBD1. The V gene's germline CDR1 is MNHEY and CDR2 SVGEGT. This CDR3 region has 13 residues. The J segment lost 2 bases and the V segment lost 4 bases, leaving 1 base of the junction unmatched. CDR3: CASSSDRAYEQYF. The CDR3 DNA is TGTGCCAGCAGTTCGGACAGGGCCTACGAGCAGTACTTC.

The V and J genes are TRBV7-3 and TRBJ1-3; perhaps TRBD1 as D (6 bases). The length of the CDR3 is 16 residues. V lost 3 bases and J lost 3, with 15 bases in between. The germline V gene has CDR1 SGHTA and CDR2 FQGTGA. The CDR3 coding sequence is TGTGCCAGCAGCTTTCTACAGGGTGGAGGTGGAAACACCATATATTTT. As protein: CASSFLQGGGGNTIYF.

The V gene is TRBV21-1, the J gene TRBJ2-7; TRBD1, the table's D call, lacks a check against the DNA. TRBV21-1 is described as a pseudogene. This CDR3 region has 23 residues. In DNA, the CDR3 is TGTGCCAGCAGCAAGACCCAAAGGCGGCCCGAGGCAGGGGGCACCCGTGGCTCCTACGAGCAGTACTTC. Translation: CASSKTQRRPEAGGTRGSYEQYF.

The chain has TRBV5-1 and TRBJ2-2, with D tentatively TRBD1 (6 bases). The germline V and J ends were trimmed by 5 bases and 6 bases, with 17 bases remaining between them. This CDR3 contains 15 residues. CDR1 and CDR2 from the germline V gene are SGHRS and YFSETQ. Here the CDR3 reads CASSSGAPQAGELFF. The CDR3, as DNA: TGCGCCAGCAGTTCAGGGGCCCCGCAGGCCGGGGAGCTGTTTTTT.

The chain combines TRBV6-5 with TRBJ2-2; the match to TRBD1 covers 10 bases. V gave up 6 bases and J gave up 1 base; unmatched junction bases: 2. Germline lookup yields CDR1 MNHEY and CDR2 SVGAGI. This CDR3 contains 15 residues. The CDR3 region is CASRGQGLNTGELFF. The CDR3 DNA reads TGTGCCAGCAGGGGACAGGGGTTGAACACCGGGGAGCTGTTTTTT.

This chain joins TRBV6-5 and TRBJ1-1; 8 nucleotides align to TRBD1. The CDR3 sequence is 14 residues long. Germline V gene sequence: CDR1 MNHEY, CDR2 SVGAGI. With V trimmed by 6 bases and J by 4 bases, 7 bases remained unmatched. The CDR3 region is CASSGQGYFTEAFF. In nucleotides, the CDR3 is TGTGCCAGCAGCGGACAGGGATATTTCACTGAAGCTTTCTTT.

This rearrangement joins TRBV10-3 to TRBJ1-6; D ambiguous. Trimming pared 0 bases from V and 2 bases from J, leaving 8 bases between. CDR1 and CDR2 from the germline V gene are ENHRY and SYGVKD. This CDR3 region has 16 residues. As DNA, the CDR3 is TGTGCCATCAGTGAGTCTTTGGAGGCCTATAATTCACCCCTCCACTTT. As protein: CAISESLEAYNSPLHF.

The chain links TRBV27 to TRBJ2-2, with 8 bases fitting TRBD2. The CDR3 sequence is 15 residues long. CDR1 and CDR2 from the germline V gene are MNHEY and SMNVEV (reference sequence). Trimming at V came to 2 bases and at J to 5 bases, leaving 4 bases not matched to a gene. DNA for the CDR3: TGTGCCAGCAGTTTAGGAGCGGGAGTGACCGGGGAGCTGTTTTTT. This encodes CASSLGAGVTGELFF.

This clone has more than one count but fewer than ten. The chain has TRBV14 and TRBJ2-5; weak D call: TRBD1 (5 bases). V lost 2 bases, J lost 5 bases, and 9 bases lay in between. Germline V lookup: CDR1 SGHDN, CDR2 FVKESK. The CDR3 length is 13 residues. The CDR3 reads CASSQYSGETQYF. CDR3 nucleotide sequence: TGTGCCAGCAGCCAATACTCAGGGGAGACCCAGTACTTC.

Details on this clone: The same CDR3 arises from other DNA sequences in this sample as well. CDR3 loop: CSVEQDYGYTF. In DNA, the CDR3 is TGCAGCGTTGAACAGGATTATGGCTACACCTTC. The chain is built from TRBV29-1 and TRBJ1-2; no reliable D call. Trimming left V 2 bases short and J 5 bases short, with 6 bases between. The length of the CDR3 is 11 residues. Germline assignment: CDR1 SQVTM and CDR2 ANQGSEA.

The chain couples TRBV6-1 to TRBJ1-3; TRBD1 aligns across 8 bases. The CDR3 has 14 residues. Trimming cost V 3 bases and J 4 bases; bases outside gene matches: 2. Germline CDR1 is MNHNS and CDR2 is SASEGT. CDR3 amino acids: CASSETGAGNTIYF. CDR3 nucleotides: TGTGCCAGCAGTGAGACAGGGGCAGGAAACACCATATATTTT.

V and J are TRBV2 and TRBJ1-6, with TRBD1 identical over 10 bases. J lost 9 bases, V lost 5 bases, and 7 bases had no gene match. The CDR3 runs 15 residues. Germline CDR1 and CDR2: SNHLY and FYNNEI. The CDR3 region is CASSKDRGRASPLHF. CDR3 nucleotide sequence: TGTGCCAGCAGTAAAGACAGGGGGCGCGCTTCACCCCTCCACTTT.

The chain recombines TRBV7-2 with TRBJ1-1, with D maybe TRBD1 (6 bases). Germline lookup yields CDR1 SGHTA and CDR2 FQGNSA. This CDR3 comprises 14 residues. The V and J ends lost 0 bases and 3 bases respectively, with 8 bases between them. CDR3 loop: CASSLAGTYTEAFF. The CDR3 DNA reads TGTGCCAGCAGCTTAGCTGGGACATACACTGAAGCTTTCTTT.